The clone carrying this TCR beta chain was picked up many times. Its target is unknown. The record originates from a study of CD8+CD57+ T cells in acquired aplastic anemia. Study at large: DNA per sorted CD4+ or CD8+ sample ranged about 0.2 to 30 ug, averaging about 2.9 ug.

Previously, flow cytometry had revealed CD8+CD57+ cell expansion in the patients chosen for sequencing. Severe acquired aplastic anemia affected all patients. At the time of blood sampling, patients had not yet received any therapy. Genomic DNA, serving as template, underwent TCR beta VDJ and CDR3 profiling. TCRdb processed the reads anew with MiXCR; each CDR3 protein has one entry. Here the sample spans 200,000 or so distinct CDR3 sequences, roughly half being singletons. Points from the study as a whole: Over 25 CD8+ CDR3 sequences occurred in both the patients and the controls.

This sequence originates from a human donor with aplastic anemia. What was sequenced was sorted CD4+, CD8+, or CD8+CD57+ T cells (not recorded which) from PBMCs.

The CDR3 nucleotides read TGCAGTGCTCCGACTCTGGGACGCGACACTGAAGCTTTCTTT. Its protein product is CSAPTLGRDTEAFF. The chain has TRBV20-1 and TRBJ1-1, with a tentative D call TRBD1 (5 bases). Trimming took off 5 bases at V and 3 bases at J, with 16 bases between the two ends. The CDR3 sequence is 14 residues long. In germline, CDR1 is DFQATT, CDR2 SNEGSKA (reference sequence).